The 7 T cell receptor beta chains reported below all come from one sample, sequenced in a study of monozygotic twins with inflammatory bowel disease. With the 5' RACE reads reprocessed, TCRdb shows one record per CDR3 protein and no DNA. The sample table includes about 380,000 distinct CDR3 sequences. The sequenced sample consisted of blood. Source of these receptors: a human donor with ulcerative colitis or Crohn's disease, or a healthy co-twin of an affected twin (not recorded which).

V is TRBV9 and J is TRBJ2-3; TCRdb's D call of TRBD1 is untestable without DNA. Germline V gene sequence: CDR1 SGDLS, CDR2 YYNGEE. The CDR3 length is 17 residues. The CDR3 sequence: CASSVEGYGGLADTQYF.

The genes are TRBV20-1 and TRBJ1-6. CDR1 is DFQATT, CDR2 SNEGSKA, per germline (reference sequence). This CDR3 has 13 amino acids. The CDR3 reads CSAPGPGNSPLHF.

V gene TRBV5-1 combines with J gene TRBJ1-6; TCRdb names TRBD1, which stays unverified in the absence of DNA. This CDR3 is built from 15 residues. Germline lookup yields CDR1 SGHRS and CDR2 YFSETQ. CDR3 sequence reads: CASSFADTHNSPLHF. Supplemented by reference TRBV5-1 and TRBJ1-6, the full variable domain reads KAGVTQTPRYLIKTRGQQVTLSCSPISGHRSVSWYQQTPGQGLQFLFEYFSETQRNKGNFPGRFSGRQFSNSRSEMNVSTLELGDSALYLCASSFADTHNSPLHFGNGTRLTVT.

This chain uses TRBV7-2 with TRBJ1-1. Germline V lookup: CDR1 SGHTA, CDR2 FQGNSA. CDR3 length: 14 amino acids. The CDR3 sequence is CASSLGGFRTEAFF.

The rearrangement uses TRBV4-1 and TRBJ1-1; TCRdb gives TRBD1 as the D gene, but with no DNA this cannot be confirmed. CDR1 and CDR2 (germline): MGHRA, YSYEKL. The CDR3 has 13 amino acids. CDR3 residues: CASSPGGWTEAFF.

V and J are TRBV7-2 and TRBJ2-7. The CDR3 sequence is 14 residues long. Per the germline V gene, CDR1 is SGHTA and CDR2 is FQGNSA. CDR3 sequence reads: CASSLHHGAYEQYF.

V and J are TRBV20-1 and TRBJ2-3. There are 14 residues in the CDR3. Germline V gene lookup returns CDR1 DFQATT and CDR2 SNEGSKA (reference sequence). The CDR3 sequence: CSVRNSPGTDTQYF.